The rows below give T cell receptor beta chains drawn from one sample of a study of human T cells and chemical hapten exposure. Using its own MiXCR run on the RACE reads, TCRdb lists one record per CDR3 protein. This sample has over 300,000 distinct CDR3 sequences, with 4.5% to 5.5% found just once. The source was whole blood, collected in connection with sensitization to the hapten diphenylcyclopropenone (DPC). These receptors all come from a woman between 50 and 59 years old with alopecia areata. Some clones in this sample may be carry-over from other donors' samples. The CDR3 runs from the conserved cysteine through the conserved F or W. Fields, in order: D gene, V gene, J gene, clone size, CDR3 protein, CDR3 DNA. D genes are given only for firm matches. Some rows mark clone size as missing; the rest say once, few, many or name a class of expanded clone.

NA	TRBV7-6	TRBJ2-5	many	CASSLKGKETQYF	TGTGCCAGCAGCTTAAAAGGGAAAGAGACCCAGTACTTC
NA	TRBV15	TRBJ1-4	NA	CATSRGGQGFNEKLFF	TGTGCCACCAGCAGAGGCGGCCAGGGTTTTAATGAAAAACTGTTTTTT
TRBD1	TRBV6-2/TRBV6-3	TRBJ2-2	few	CASSYRTGAATGELFF	TGTGCCAGCAGTTACCGGACAGGGGCAGCCACCGGGGAGCTGTTTTTT
TRBD2	TRBV5-4	TRBJ2-2	NA	CASSFTSGFTGELFF	TGTGCCAGCAGCTTTACTAGCGGGTTTACCGGGGAGCTGTTTTTT
NA	TRBV20-1	TRBJ1-4	many	CSARAPATTNEKLFF	TGCAGTGCTAGAGCTCCCGCAACAACTAATGAAAAACTGTTTTTT
NA	TRBV29-1	TRBJ1-2	few	CSVQDRLSGYTF	TGCAGCGTCCAAGACAGGCTTAGTGGCTACACCTTC
TRBD1	TRBV29-1	TRBJ2-6	many	CSVWPGQESSGANVLTF	TGCAGCGTCTGGCCGGGACAGGAGAGCTCTGGGGCCAACGTCCTGACTTTC
NA	TRBV7-9	TRBJ1-1	NA	CASSLSGQSWRAFF	TGTGCCAGCAGCCTGAGTGGGCAGTCCTGGCGAGCTTTCTTT
NA	TRBV20-1	TRBJ2-3	many	CSASGGQAARDTQYF	TGCAGTGCTAGTGGCGGCCAGGCGGCAAGGGATACGCAGTATTTT
NA	TRBV3-1	TRBJ2-1	NA	CASSSVPGEQFF	TGTGCCAGCAGCTCCGTGCCCGGCGAGCAGTTCTTC
NA	TRBV6-5	TRBJ1-2	few	CASSYGRSLNYGYTF	TGTGCCAGCAGTTACGGTCGGTCCCTCAACTATGGCTACACCTTC
NA	TRBV7-3	TRBJ1-6	many	CASSFDSSYNSPLHF	TGTGCCAGCAGTTTCGACAGCTCCTATAATTCACCCCTCCACTTT
NA	TRBV12-3/TRBV12-4	TRBJ1-1	many	CASSQDQRAEAFF	TGTGCCAGCAGTCAGGACCAGAGGGCTGAAGCTTTCTTT
NA	TRBV27	TRBJ1-2	NA	CASSPGQFYGYTF	TGTGCCAGCAGCCCTGGACAGTTCTATGGCTACACCTTC
NA	TRBV28	TRBJ1-6	few	CASSSPGRLNSPLHF	TGTGCCAGCAGTTCCCCCGGACGGTTAAATTCACCCCTCCACTTT
NA	TRBV10-3	TRBJ2-7	NA	CAISPPEGGTYEQYF	TGTGCCATCAGTCCCCCCGAAGGGGGAACCTACGAGCAGTACTTC
NA	TRBV29-1	TRBJ2-7	many	CSVEMGGQYF	TGCAGCGTTGAAATGGGGGGCCAGTACTTC
NA	TRBV12-3/TRBV12-4	TRBJ2-3	many	CASSLAGLATDTQYF	TGTGCCAGCAGTTTAGCGGGACTCGCCACAGATACGCAGTATTTT
NA	TRBV20-1	TRBJ1-1	few	CSARDARGGRTEAFF	TGCAGTGCTAGAGACGCCAGGGGAGGAAGAACTGAAGCTTTCTTT
NA	TRBV13	TRBJ2-3	many	CASSPPDSTDTQYF	TGTGCCAGCAGCCCCCCGGATAGCACAGATACGCAGTATTTT
TRBD2	TRBV7-2	TRBJ2-1	many	CASSPQRGLVGNEQFF	TGTGCCAGCAGCCCTCAGAGAGGACTAGTTGGTAATGAGCAGTTCTTC
NA	TRBV21-1	TRBJ2-7	NA	CASSKEGRNYEQYF	TGTGCCAGCAGCAAAGAGGGCCGGAACTACGAGCAGTACTTC
NA	TRBV25-1	TRBJ2-3	many	CASSEPRPGEDTQYF	TGTGCCAGCAGTGAGCCCAGGCCGGGGGAAGATACGCAGTATTTT
NA	TRBV6-5	TRBJ2-7	many	CASSYVGVSYEQYF	TGTGCCAGCAGTTACGTCGGGGTGTCCTACGAGCAGTACTTC
NA	TRBV7-9	TRBJ1-4	many	CASSLEDDEKLFF	TGTGCCAGCAGCTTAGAGGACGATGAAAAACTGTTTTTT
TRBD2	TRBV29-1	TRBJ2-1	many	CSVNGLAGKYNEQFF	TGCAGCGTGAACGGACTAGCGGGGAAGTACAATGAGCAGTTCTTC
TRBD1	TRBV7-9	TRBJ2-7	NA	CASSRTGGPGVPSYEQYF	TGTGCCAGCAGCCGGACAGGGGGACCGGGAGTTCCTTCCTACGAGCAGTACTTC
NA	TRBV10-3	TRBJ1-4	many	CAIKDGATNEKLFF	TGTGCCATCAAAGACGGAGCAACTAATGAAAAACTGTTTTTT
TRBD1	TRBV7-9	TRBJ1-1	few	CASSLSVLRDSLNTEAFF	TGTGCCAGCAGCTTAAGCGTTTTAAGGGACAGCTTGAACACTGAAGCTTTCTTT
NA	TRBV2	TRBJ1-6	NA	CASSKGRNNSPLHF	TGTGCCAGCAGCAAAGGACGGAACAATTCACCCCTCCACTTT
TRBD1	TRBV20-1	TRBJ1-5	NA	CSARDIQGSNQPQHF	TGCAGTGCTAGGGATATACAGGGGAGTAATCAGCCCCAGCATTTT
NA	TRBV29-1	TRBJ2-4	many	CSVLPGLAKNIQYF	TGCAGCGTTCTCCCAGGACTAGCCAAAAACATTCAGTACTTC
TRBD1	TRBV13	TRBJ1-6	NA	CASRSRDRETYNSPLHF	TGTGCCAGCAGATCCCGGGACAGGGAAACCTATAATTCACCCCTCCACTTT
TRBD2	TRBV7-2	TRBJ2-3	many	CASSLASGSPDTQYF	TGTGCCAGCAGCTTAGCGAGCGGGAGCCCAGATACGCAGTATTTT
NA	TRBV20-1	TRBJ1-4	many	CSARAADHNEKLFF	TGCAGTGCGAGAGCGGCAGATCATAATGAAAAACTGTTTTTT
TRBD1	TRBV3-1	TRBJ1-6	many	CASSHRSGQGVSPLHF	TGTGCCAGCAGCCATCGATCGGGACAGGGGGTTTCACCCCTCCACTTT
NA	TRBV5-1	TRBJ2-3	many	CASNHPDGGTGTQYF	TGCGCCAGCAACCATCCTGACGGGGGTACCGGTACGCAGTATTTT
NA	TRBV19	TRBJ1-2	NA	CASRQARGYTF	TGTGCCAGTAGGCAGGCTCGTGGCTACACCTTC
NA	TRBV20-1	TRBJ2-1	few	CSARDPSSGYYNEQFF	TGCAGTGCTAGAGACCCCTCCAGCGGCTATTACAATGAGCAGTTCTTC
NA	TRBV12-5	TRBJ1-5	NA	CASGLADRFSNQPQHF	TGTGCTAGTGGTTTGGCTGACAGATTTAGCAATCAGCCCCAGCATTTT
NA	TRBV5-6	TRBJ1-3	many	CASTLLASPGNTIYF	TGTGCCAGCACCCTCCTGGCGTCACCGGGAAACACCATATATTTT
NA	TRBV9	TRBJ2-5	many	CASSVGTQETQYF	TGTGCCAGCAGCGTAGGGACCCAAGAGACCCAGTACTTC
TRBD1	TRBV27	TRBJ1-2	few	CAPYESDRPSYTF	TGTGCCCCTTACGAATCGGACAGGCCAAGCTACACCTTC